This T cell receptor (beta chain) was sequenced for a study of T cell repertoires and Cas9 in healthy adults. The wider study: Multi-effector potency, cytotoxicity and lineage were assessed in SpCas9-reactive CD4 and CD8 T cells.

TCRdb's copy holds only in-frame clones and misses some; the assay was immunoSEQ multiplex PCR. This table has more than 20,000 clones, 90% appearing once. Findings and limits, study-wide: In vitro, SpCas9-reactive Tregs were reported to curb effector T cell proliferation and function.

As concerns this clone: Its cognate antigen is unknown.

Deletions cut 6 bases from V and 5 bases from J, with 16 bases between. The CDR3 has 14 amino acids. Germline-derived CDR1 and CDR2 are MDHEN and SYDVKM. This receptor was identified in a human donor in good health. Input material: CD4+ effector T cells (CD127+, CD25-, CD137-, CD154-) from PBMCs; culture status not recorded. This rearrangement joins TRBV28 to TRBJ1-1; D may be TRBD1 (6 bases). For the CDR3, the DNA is TGTGCCAGCAGCCTGCAAGTCAGGGGTACTGAAGCTTTCTTT. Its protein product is CASSLQVRGTEAFF. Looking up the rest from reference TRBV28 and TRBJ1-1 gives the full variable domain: DVKVTQSSRYLVKRTGEKVFLECVQDMDHENMFWYRQDPGLGLRLIYFSYDVKMKEKGDIPEGYSVSREKKERFSLILESASTNQTSMYLCASSLQVRGTEAFFGQGTRLTVV.